Listed here is a single T cell receptor beta chain. Its antigen is currently unknown. Produced via immunoSEQ multiplex PCR; TCRdb's table is partial and in-frame only. This table has around 32,000 clones, around 96% appearing once. This CDR3 is 13 amino acids long. V was cut by 2 bases and J by 2 bases, with 9 bases left in between. Germline CDR1 GTSNPN, CDR2 SVGIG (reference sequence). These data belong to a study of circulating and synovial CD4+ cells in juvenile arthritis. Overall study findings and caveats: Diversity here was lower than in bulk blood CD4 cells. T cell genome counts differed by at least an order of magnitude between CPL and CD4 samples. The pathogenic-like versus bulk T cell difference escaped Vbeta family analysis.

This clonotype was sampled from a human donor with juvenile idiopathic arthritis. Sequenced: CD4+ T cells from blood. The V and J genes are TRBV30 and TRBJ1-1, with a weak D call TRBD1 (6 bases). The DNA for the CDR3 is TGTGCCTGGAGTCCCAGGGGAAACACTGAAGCTTTCTTT. It is translated as CAWSPRGNTEAFF.